Listed below are T cell receptor beta chains from one sample, sequenced in a study of blood T cells in healthy people across ages. TCRdb re-analysed the 5' RACE reads in MiXCR, keeping a single row per CDR3 protein. Counted here are over 1.5 million distinct CDR3 sequences, roughly 49% occurring once; the ten biggest clones make up roughly 2%. Input material: blood. The receptors were sampled from a woman aged 40 to 55 in good health. Each CDR3 is given with its conserved first and last residue. Clone sizes are given selectively: once, few, many, or a class where the clone is expanded.

clone_size j_call v_call cdr3_aa
- TRBJ2-1 TRBV7-2 CASSLGGSGGPSSYNEQFF
- TRBJ2-5 TRBV20-1 CSAREGGSETQYF
few TRBJ1-5 TRBV12-3/TRBV12-4 CASSSQGNNQPQHF
- TRBJ2-5 TRBV6-2/TRBV6-3 CASSYSAGRGTQYF
- TRBJ1-2 TRBV20-1 CSAKEGVGGYTF
- TRBJ1-2 TRBV5-1 CVSSLARRQDMDGYTF
- TRBJ2-3 TRBV6-1 CASRRTPTGDTQYF
- TRBJ1-6 TRBV6-5 CASRTEGTHSPLHF
- TRBJ1-6 TRBV7-9 CASSGKGGTYNSPLHF
few TRBJ1-6 TRBV14 CASSQTLDRFGSPLHF